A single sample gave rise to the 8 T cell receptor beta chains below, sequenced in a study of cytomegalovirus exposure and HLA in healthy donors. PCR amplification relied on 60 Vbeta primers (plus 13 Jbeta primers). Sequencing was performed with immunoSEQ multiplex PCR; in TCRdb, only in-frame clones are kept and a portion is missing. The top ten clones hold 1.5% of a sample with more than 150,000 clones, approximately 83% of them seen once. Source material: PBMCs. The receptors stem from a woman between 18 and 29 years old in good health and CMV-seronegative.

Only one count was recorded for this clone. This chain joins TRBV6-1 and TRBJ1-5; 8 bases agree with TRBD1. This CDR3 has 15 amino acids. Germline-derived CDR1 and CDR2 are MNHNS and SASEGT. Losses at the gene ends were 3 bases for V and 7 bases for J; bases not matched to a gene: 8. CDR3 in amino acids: CASSEGDRTRQPQHF. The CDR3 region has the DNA TGTGCCAGCAGTGAGGGGGACAGGACCCGGCAGCCCCAGCATTTT.

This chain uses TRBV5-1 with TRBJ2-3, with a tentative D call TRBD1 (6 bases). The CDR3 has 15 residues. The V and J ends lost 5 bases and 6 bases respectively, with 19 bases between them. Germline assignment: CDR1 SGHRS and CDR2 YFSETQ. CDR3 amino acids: CASSLRDTSRDTQYF. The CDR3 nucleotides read TGCGCCAGCAGTCTCCGGGACACATCACGGGATACGCAGTATTTT. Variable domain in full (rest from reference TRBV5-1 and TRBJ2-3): KAGVTQTPRYLIKTRGQQVTLSCSPISGHRSVSWYQQTPGQGLQFLFEYFSETQRNKGNFPGRFSGRQFSNSRSEMNVSTLELGDSALYLCASSLRDTSRDTQYFGPGTRLTVL.

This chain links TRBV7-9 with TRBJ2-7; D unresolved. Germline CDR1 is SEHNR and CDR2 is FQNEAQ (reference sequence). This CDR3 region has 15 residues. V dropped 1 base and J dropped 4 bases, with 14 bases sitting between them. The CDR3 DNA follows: TGTGCCAGCAGCTTAGGAAGAGGCGCTAGTTACGAGCAGTACTTC. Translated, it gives CASSLGRGASYEQYF.

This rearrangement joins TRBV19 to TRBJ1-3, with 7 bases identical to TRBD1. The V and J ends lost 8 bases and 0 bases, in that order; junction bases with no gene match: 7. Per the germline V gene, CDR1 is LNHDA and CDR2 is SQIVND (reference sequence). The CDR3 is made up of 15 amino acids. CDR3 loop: CASRRDRASGNTIYF. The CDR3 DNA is TGTGCCAGTCGCCGAGACAGGGCCTCTGGAAACACCATATATTTT. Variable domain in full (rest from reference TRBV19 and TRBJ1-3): DGGITQSPKYLFRKEGQNVTLSCEQNLNHDAMYWYRQDPGQGLRLIYYSQIVNDFQKGDIAEGYSVSREKKESFPLTVTSAQKNPTAFYLCASRRDRASGNTIYFGEGSWLTVV.

CDR3 sequence: CASSLEGLNTDTQYF. The CDR3 DNA reads TGCGCCAGCAGCTTGGAGGGACTTAACACAGATACGCAGTATTTT. This chain joins TRBV5-1 and TRBJ2-3, with D possibly being TRBD2 (6 bases). Trimming pared 0 bases from V and 2 bases from J, leaving 10 bases between. Per the germline V gene, CDR1 is SGHRS and CDR2 is YFSETQ. CDR3 size: 15 residues.

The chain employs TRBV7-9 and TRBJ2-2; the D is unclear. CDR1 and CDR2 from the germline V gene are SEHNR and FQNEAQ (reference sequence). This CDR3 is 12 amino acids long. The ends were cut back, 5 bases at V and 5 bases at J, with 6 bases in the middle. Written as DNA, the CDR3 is TGTGCCAGCAGCCCCCGTACCGGGGAGCTGTTTTTT. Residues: CASSPRTGELFF.

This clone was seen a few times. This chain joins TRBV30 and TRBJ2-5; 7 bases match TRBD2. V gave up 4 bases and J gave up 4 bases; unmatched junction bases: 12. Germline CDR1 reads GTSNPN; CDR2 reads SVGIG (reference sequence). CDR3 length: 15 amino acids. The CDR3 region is CAWKPIGLEVETQYF. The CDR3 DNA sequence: TGTGCCTGGAAACCAATCGGACTAGAGGTAGAGACCCAGTACTTC. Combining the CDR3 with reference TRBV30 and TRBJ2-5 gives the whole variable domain SQTIHQWPATLVQPVGSPLSLECTVEGTSNPNLYWYRQAAGRGLQLLFYSVGIGQISSEVPQNLSASRPQDRQFILSSKKLLLSDSGFYLCAWKPIGLEVETQYFGPGTRLLVL.

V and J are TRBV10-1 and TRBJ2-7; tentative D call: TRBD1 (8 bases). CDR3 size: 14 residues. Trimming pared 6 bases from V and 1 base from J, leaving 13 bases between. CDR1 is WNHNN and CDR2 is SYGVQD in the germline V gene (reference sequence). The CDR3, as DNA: TGCGCCAGCAGCGGGGGGACAGGATCCTACGAGCAGTACTTC. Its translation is CASSGGTGSYEQYF.